Listed here are 21 T cell receptor beta chains from one sample, sequenced in a study of blood T cell repertoires in COVID-19. Generated by immunoSEQ multiplex PCR, the TCRdb table keeps only in-frame clones and is missing some. The data hold 200,000 to 250,000 clones, with around 90% observed a single time. Sequencing used PBMCs or T cells enriched from blood (not recorded which). The source is a man aged 30 to 39 who had been exposed to COVID-19.

The gene calls are TRBV13 and TRBJ1-2, with D maybe TRBD1 (6 bases). The CDR3 totals 14 residues. Trimming removed 4 bases from V and 6 bases from J, with 15 bases in between. Germline assignment: CDR1 PRHDT and CDR2 FYEKMQ (reference sequence). This CDR3 is CASSSYRVRNGYTF. As DNA, the CDR3 is TGTGCCAGCAGCTCCTACAGGGTCCGTAATGGCTACACCTTC.

V usage is TRBV7-6 and J usage is TRBJ1-2; no clear D gene. This CDR3 spans 15 amino acids. Trimming pared 5 bases from V and 3 bases from J, leaving 16 bases between. Germline V lookup: CDR1 SGHVS, CDR2 FNYEAQ. The CDR3 region has the DNA TGTGCCAGCAGCATGAGGGCCGGAGTCGACTATGGCTACACCTTC. This codes for CASSMRAGVDYGYTF.

Only one count was recorded for this clone. The chain combines TRBV19 with TRBJ1-3, with D possibly being TRBD1 (5 bases). CDR1 is LNHDA, CDR2 SQIVND, per germline (reference sequence). V lost 8 bases and J lost 0, with 23 bases in between. This CDR3 region has 18 residues. This CDR3 reads CASGALDGLSISGNTIYF. The DNA for the CDR3 is TGTGCCAGTGGGGCCTTGGACGGGTTATCTATCTCTGGAAACACCATATATTTT.

V gene TRBV19 combines with J gene TRBJ1-1; the D gene is possibly TRBD1 (5 bases). Per the germline V gene, CDR1 is LNHDA and CDR2 is SQIVND (reference sequence). The CDR3 runs to 12 residues. The V and J ends lost 7 bases and 1 base respectively, with 7 bases between them. The CDR3 region is CASTTENTEAFF. Written as DNA, the CDR3 is TGTGCCAGTACGACAGAGAACACTGAAGCTTTCTTT.

V usage is TRBV10-3 and J usage is TRBJ2-3; TRBD2 matches 10 bases. The ends lost 8 bases at V and 6 bases at J; junction bases unmatched: 8. The CDR3 is made up of 14 amino acids. Germline values: CDR1 ENHRY, CDR2 SYGVKD. CDR3 DNA sequence: TGTGCCATCCGGCTAGCGGGGGTCATCGATACGCAGTATTTT. Amino acid sequence: CAIRLAGVIDTQYF.

The rearrangement links TRBV9 to TRBJ1-2; perhaps TRBD1 as D (5 bases). V dropped 3 bases and J dropped 0 bases, with 9 bases sitting between them. This CDR3 is 14 amino acids long. Looked up from germline, CDR1 is SGDLS and CDR2 is YYNGEE. CDR3 region: CASSADSANYGYTF. CDR3 in DNA: TGTGCCAGCAGCGCCGACAGTGCTAACTATGGCTACACCTTC.

V is TRBV7-7 and J is TRBJ1-5; D might be TRBD1 (6 bases). Trimming took off 5 bases at V and 3 bases at J, with 8 bases between the two ends. Per the germline V gene, CDR1 is SSHAT and CDR2 is FNYEAQ (reference sequence). The CDR3 runs 13 residues. CDR3 coding DNA: TGTGCCAGCAGCCGGACAGTCAATCAGCCCCAGCATTTT. Amino acid sequence: CASSRTVNQPQHF.

This clone has more than one count but fewer than ten. The chain joins TRBV19 to TRBJ2-2, with TRBD2 as a possible D gene (5 bases). The CDR3 covers 17 residues. Germline lookup yields CDR1 LNHDA and CDR2 SQIVND (reference sequence). Deletions cut 7 bases from V and 1 base from J, with 19 bases between. For the CDR3, the DNA is TGTGCCAGTACCCGAGTGGGAAGCGGAGTGAACACCGGGGAGCTGTTTTTT. Translated: CASTRVGSGVNTGELFF.

This chain joins TRBV10-2 and TRBJ2-7; 9 nucleotides agree with TRBD1. Germline values: CDR1 WSHSY, CDR2 SAAADI. After removal of 5 bases from V and 5 bases from J, the junction contained 4 bases not matched to a gene. CDR3 length equals 13 residues. The CDR3 spells CASSQRTGDEQYF. CDR3 DNA: TGCGCCAGCAGTCAACGGACAGGGGACGAGCAGTACTTC.

The V and J genes are TRBV25-1 and TRBJ2-3, with 13 nucleotides matching TRBD2. The CDR3 runs to 17 residues. After removal of 4 bases from V and 0 bases from J, the junction contained 4 bases not matched to a gene. Germline values: CDR1 MGHDK, CDR2 SYGVNS. CDR3 sequence reads: CASSGQTSGGSTDTQYF. CDR3 bases: TGTGCCAGCAGTGGACAGACTAGCGGGGGGAGCACAGATACGCAGTATTTT.

The chain carries TRBV11-2 and TRBJ1-1; perhaps TRBD1 as D (6 bases). V was trimmed by 6 bases and J by 5 bases, leaving 25 bases between them. Germline CDR1 and CDR2: SGHAT and FQNNGV. The CDR3 contains 17 residues. CDR3 in DNA: TGTGCCAGCAGTTACCCCAGAGCGTTGGGGGCGCAGACTGAAGCTTTCTTT. Its protein is CASSYPRALGAQTEAFF.

The chain uses TRBV4-3 and TRBJ1-2; tentatively, D is TRBD1 (6 bases). Trimming stripped 2 bases from V and 4 bases from J, with 20 bases between. Looked up from germline, CDR1 is LGHNA and CDR2 is YSLEER. This CDR3 is 17 amino acids long. Here the CDR3 DNA reads TGCGCCAGCAGCCAATCATCGACAGGAGGCTACAGCTATGGCTACACCTTC. It yields the protein CASSQSSTGGYSYGYTF.

The rearrangement uses TRBV5-1 and TRBJ1-5, with D tentatively TRBD1 (6 bases). Germline V gives CDR1 SGHRS, CDR2 YFSETQ. V lost 1 base and J 2 bases, leaving 28 bases between the germline ends. This CDR3 spans 21 amino acids. In DNA form, the CDR3 reads TGCGCCAGCAGCTTGCAAGGCGACAGGCCCGTGTCCGTTTGTGGCAATCAGCCCCAGCATTTT. Protein product: CASSLQGDRPVSVCGNQPQHF. Based on the CDR3 plus reference TRBV5-1 and TRBJ1-5, the full variable domain is KAGVTQTPRYLIKTRGQQVTLSCSPISGHRSVSWYQQTPGQGLQFLFEYFSETQRNKGNFPGRFSGRQFSNSRSEMNVSTLELGDSALYLCASSLQGDRPVSVCGNQPQHFGDGTRLSIL.

CDR3 in DNA: TGTGCCAGCAGCTCTGGAAGAGCGGGGGGGGTAAGCACAGATACGCAGTATTTT. The encoded protein is CASSSGRAGGVSTDTQYF. The rearrangement links TRBV6-2 or TRBV6-3 to TRBJ2-3, with 10 bases aligning to TRBD2. From germline, CDR1 is MNHEY and CDR2 SVGEGT. This CDR3 spans 18 amino acids. Trimming at V came to 6 bases and at J to 0 bases, leaving 12 bases not matched to a gene.

The chain couples TRBV27 to TRBJ1-1; D is perhaps TRBD1 (6 bases). Trimming cost V 8 bases and J 4 bases, with 20 bases left between them. Germline V lookup: CDR1 MNHEY, CDR2 SMNVEV (reference sequence). This CDR3 spans 15 amino acids. Here the CDR3 DNA reads TGTGCCAGCGGGTGGTGGGCAGGGGAATTCACTGAAGCTTTCTTT. Protein sequence: CASGWWAGEFTEAFF.

V and J are TRBV11-2 and TRBJ2-1; the match to TRBD2 covers 9 bases. Germline CDR1 is SGHAT and CDR2 is FQNNGV. The CDR3 is 15 residues long. Germline trimming cut 10 bases from V and 8 bases from J; bases unmatched to any gene: 15. CDR3 nucleotides: TGTGCCACATTGTCCTTTGCGGGGGGGTGGTATGAGCAGTTCTTC. Its translation is CATLSFAGGWYEQFF.

This chain connects TRBV4-2 to TRBJ1-1; 8 bases map to TRBD1. This CDR3 has 15 residues. Germline V gives CDR1 LGHNA, CDR2 YNFKEQ. V trimming: 0 bases; J trimming: 4 bases; junction bases outside the gene matches: 4. The CDR3 DNA reads as TGTGCCAGCAGCCAAGATCCACAGGGGGGCACTGAAGCTTTCTTT. Translated: CASSQDPQGGTEAFF.

This chain joins TRBV10-3 and TRBJ1-6; no definite D call. CDR1 and CDR2 from the germline V gene are ENHRY and SYGVKD. Trimming pared 6 bases from V and 7 bases from J, leaving 13 bases between. This CDR3 region has 14 residues. This CDR3 reads CAIRKQNTNSPLHF. The CDR3 bases are TGTGCCATCAGGAAACAGAATACCAATTCACCCCTCCACTTT.

The CDR3 spells CASSLLTETYEQYF. CDR3 coding DNA: TGTGCCAGCAGCCTTTTGACAGAAACCTACGAGCAGTACTTC. The chain couples TRBV4-2 to TRBJ2-7, with D maybe TRBD1 (5 bases). Germline lookup yields CDR1 LGHNA and CDR2 YNFKEQ. The CDR3 extends over 14 amino acids. The V end was cut by 4 bases, the J end by 2 bases, with 12 bases between.

The chain employs TRBV19 and TRBJ1-1; perhaps TRBD1 as D (6 bases). CDR3 length: 13 residues. With 4 bases removed from V and 2 bases from J, the gap between germline ends came to 8 bases. The germline V gene encodes CDR1 LNHDA and CDR2 SQIVND (reference sequence). In nucleotides, the CDR3 is TGTGCCAGTAGTACGGGGGGCAACACTGAAGCTTTCTTT. This codes for CASSTGGNTEAFF.

The CDR3 region is CASSLVGAEEKLFF. DNA of the CDR3: TGCGCCAGCAGCTTGGTGGGGGCTGAGGAAAAACTGTTTTTT. This chain uses TRBV5-1 with TRBJ1-4; D possibly corresponds to TRBD1 (6 bases). V lost 0 bases to trimming and J lost 8 bases, with 11 bases between them. Germline loops: CDR1 SGHRS, CDR2 YFSETQ. The CDR3 extends over 14 amino acids.